This note documents a single T cell receptor beta chain sequence. Its antigen is not yet known. There are no base qualities to consult, and no much larger clone falls within one base. The data derive from a study of T-cell memory formation after mild COVID-19 (dated by TCRdb to 2020 to 2023). A note on the overall study: Most TCR sequence clusters were specific to one of the two donors. In two donors, T-cell clones that expanded and contracted after mild COVID-19 were followed by sequencing TCRalpha and TCRbeta repertoires longitudinally. Two young, previously healthy adult volunteers made up the cohort, one male and one female.

The reads were generated on an Illumina NovaSeq 6000. TCRalpha and TCRbeta cDNA libraries were constructed by 5'RACE with constant-segment primers, with sample barcodes and unique molecular identifiers being introduced. Trizol reagent was used to extract RNA from every sample. Libraries were amplified in two PCR steps, with a second sample barcode and Illumina TruSeq adapters added in the second step. Sequencing of libraries was performed on an Illumina NovaSeq with 2 x 150 bp paired-end reads. Turning to the authors' computational methods: With migec v1.2.7, reads were demultiplexed and then collapsed into UMI-guided consensus sequences. Using mixcr v2.1.11, the UMI consensuses were aligned to TRA and TRB V and J templates and assembled into clonotypes. A clonotype was counted as expanded or contracted only if both edgeR and NoisET called the change significant, with noise models trained on biological replicates. For edgeR calls, the thresholds were a false discovery rate-adjusted p below 0.01 and a log2 fold-change of 1. As an exploratory analysis of dynamics, PCA with hierarchical clustering was applied to max-normalized trajectories of the 1000 most abundant clonotypes. Each responding clone was given a CD4 or CD8 phenotype based on the CD4+ and CD8+ repertoires, which had been sequenced separately. TCRdb handled the public reads itself, with Q25 trimming in fastp and clone calling in MiXCR, and kept productive beta chains. Every entry covers one CDR3 protein and lists the most common genes and DNA from its rows. The V and J calls reflect TCRdb's pipeline rather than the authors' work. This sample gives roughly 550,000 distinct CDR3 sequences in total; 20% of them show up just once. Together, the top ten hold roughly an eighth of the sample.

Ficoll-Paque density gradient centrifugation was the method used to isolate PBMCs. V is cut by 4 bases and J by 5 bases, and the space between the germline ends is 12 bases. According to the germline V gene, CDR1 reads SGHRS and CDR2 reads YFSETQ. From the cysteine through the phenylalanine, the CDR3 covers 13 amino acids. Only the CDR3 DNA stays, 39 bases, in frame from base 1. What the authors observed across the whole study: Whether the second-wave clones peaking on day 37 were SARS-CoV-2 specific was not confirmed. Clones that contracted from day 15 to 85 showed balanced CD4/CD8 phenotypes, whereas a second wave of clones that expanded from day 15 to 37 leaned towards CD4+. The study included only a couple of mild cases, and larger cohorts that include severe cases with pre-infection samples were judged to be necessary. The detection of some responding clones in pre-infection memory suggests that pre-existing cross-reactive memory T cells joined the SARS-CoV-2 response. Contracting CD4+ clones were located mainly in the CM and EM memory subsets, whereas CD8+ clones were found to be enriched in EMRA.

This receptor was taken from an adult woman who had mild COVID-19 (a few samples of this study predate the infection). The sample titles of this study are shuffled in the database, so cell type and time point are left out; the donor was told from shared clones. The chain is encoded by TRBV5-1 joined to TRBJ2-5; the D element could tentatively be TRBD1 or TRBD2, as 6 bases agree for each. Sequencing used PBMCs or a T cell subset sorted from them (not recorded which). The CDR3 reads as follows: CASSGGGMETQYF. The sequenced DNA: TGCGCCAGCAGCGGAGGGGGGATGGAGACCCAGTACTTC.